This entry lists 22 T cell receptor beta chains sequenced from one sample in a study of blood T cells in healthy people across ages. Primers used in a second PCR of roughly 6 to 12 cycles were a sample-barcoded 5' primer and a J-beta primer mix. TCRdb used MiXCR to reprocess the 5' RACE reads, holding one entry per CDR3 protein. The sample lists 1.5 million to 2 million distinct CDR3 sequences; 49% were seen once. The sequencing sample was made of blood. These receptors were taken from a woman aged 35 to 49 in good health.

The V gene is TRBV7-9, the J gene TRBJ2-5; TRBD2 might be the D (5 bases). The germline V gene encodes CDR1 SEHNR and CDR2 FQNEAQ (reference sequence). The CDR3 runs 12 residues. With 6 bases removed from V and 4 bases from J, the gap between germline ends came to 9 bases. CDR3 protein: CASRRVSETQYF. In DNA form, the CDR3 reads TGTGCCAGCAGGCGGGTATCAGAGACCCAGTACTTC.

This clonotype was seen only a few times. The J gene is TRBJ2-3, the V gene TRBV4-2; D is perhaps TRBD1 (5 bases). From germline, CDR1 is LGHNA and CDR2 YNFKEQ. With 5 bases removed from V and 1 base from J, the gap between germline ends came to 10 bases. There are 14 residues in the CDR3. The CDR3 sequence: CASSEARGTDTQYF. The CDR3 DNA reads TGTGCCAGCAGCGAAGCCAGGGGCACAGATACGCAGTATTTT.

This chain connects TRBV28 to TRBJ2-3; the D gene is possibly TRBD2 (7 bases). Trimming took off 8 bases at V and 5 bases at J, with 20 bases between the two ends. Germline CDR1 reads MDHEN; CDR2 reads SYDVKM. The CDR3 contains 15 residues. The CDR3 region has the DNA TGTGCCAGCGGGGGGGCTAGCGGTCTGGTAGATACGCAGTATTTT. Translation: CASGGASGLVDTQYF.

CDR3 nucleotide sequence: TGTGCCAGCAGTTATCGAAGGGATTCACCCCTCCACTTT. Translated, it gives CASSYRRDSPLHF. This chain uses TRBV6-2 or TRBV6-3 with TRBJ1-6, with D unclear. This CDR3 has 13 amino acids. The germline gives CDR1 MNHEY, CDR2 SVGEGT. Between the trimmed V and J ends, which lost 3 bases and 8 bases, there was a span of 8 bases.

The chain couples TRBV10-3 to TRBJ2-1, with 8 bases lining up with TRBD2. Germline loops: CDR1 ENHRY, CDR2 SYGVKD. This CDR3 contains 17 residues. The ends lost 1 base at V and 0 bases at J; junction bases unmatched: 5. The CDR3 spells CAISEWSGGPSYNEQFF. The CDR3 DNA sequence: TGTGCCATCAGTGAGTGGTCGGGGGGGCCCTCCTACAATGAGCAGTTCTTC.

This clonotype was counted only a few times. The chain links TRBV13 to TRBJ1-1, with TRBD1 as a possible D gene (6 bases). The CDR3 loop spans 13 amino acids. V was cut by 5 bases and J by 4 bases, with 11 bases left in between. Looked up from germline, CDR1 is PRHDT and CDR2 is FYEKMQ (reference sequence). The CDR3 protein is CASSPQGGTEAFF. The DNA for the CDR3 is TGTGCCAGCAGCCCTCAAGGGGGCACTGAAGCTTTCTTT.

This clonotype was counted a few times. J is TRBJ2-3 and V is TRBV10-3, with D perhaps TRBD1 (5 bases). Germline V gives CDR1 ENHRY, CDR2 SYGVKD. The CDR3 consists of 16 residues. The V end lost 3 bases, the J end lost 0 bases, and 13 bases lay between the germline ends. CDR3 in amino acids: CAISEIAGSSTDTQYF. DNA of the CDR3: TGTGCCATCAGTGAAATCGCAGGGTCTAGCACAGATACGCAGTATTTT.

The chain combines TRBV28 with TRBJ2-7; D not certain. In germline, CDR1 is MDHEN, CDR2 SYDVKM. The CDR3 spans 14 residues. V shed 7 bases and J shed 3 bases, with 16 bases lying between them. The CDR3 nucleotides are TGTGCCAGCAACCGTAGCCCTAGTAGCTACGAGCAGTACTTC. This codes for CASNRSPSSYEQYF.

This clonotype came up a few times. The chain joins TRBV5-1 to TRBJ2-1; D perhaps matches TRBD1 (5 bases). The V and J ends lost 3 bases and 7 bases respectively, with 14 bases between them. CDR3 length: 14 residues. Germline CDR1 and CDR2: SGHRS and YFSETQ. The CDR3 DNA sequence: TGCGCCAGCAGCTCGGACACCGGGTTTAATGAGCAGTTCTTC. Amino acids: CASSSDTGFNEQFF.

V gene TRBV11-2 combines with J gene TRBJ2-7, with a possible D match to TRBD1 (6 bases). The CDR3 has 13 amino acids. Per the germline V gene, CDR1 is SGHAT and CDR2 is FQNNGV. Trimming removed 7 bases from V and 4 bases from J, with 14 bases in between. CDR3 loop: CASTWTDLYEQYF. CDR3 DNA: TGTGCCAGCACCTGGACAGACCTATACGAGCAGTACTTC.

The rearrangement joins TRBV4-3 to TRBJ1-5, with a weak D call TRBD1 (6 bases). V dropped 1 base and J dropped 7 bases, with 14 bases sitting between them. Germline values: CDR1 LGHNA, CDR2 YSLEER. CDR3 length equals 15 residues. CDR3 DNA sequence: TGCGCCAGCAGCCAAGGAGAAGGGGGGGGCCAGCCCCAGCATTTT. It codes for CASSQGEGGGQPQHF.

This clonotype was observed a handful of times. The CDR3 loop reads CATRDVRVFNQPQHF. The DNA of the CDR3 is TGTGCCACTAGGGACGTTCGGGTATTCAATCAGCCCCAGCATTTT. The chain recombines TRBV7-2 with TRBJ1-5, with a tentative D call TRBD1 (5 bases). CDR1 and CDR2 from the germline V gene are SGHTA and FQGNSA. V shed 10 bases and J shed 3 bases, with 19 bases lying between them. This CDR3 spans 15 amino acids.

The V and J genes are TRBV4-3 and TRBJ2-3; D possibly corresponds to TRBD1 (6 bases). The CDR3 consists of 15 residues. The V and J ends lost 1 base and 6 bases respectively, with 14 bases between them. Germline-derived CDR1 and CDR2 are LGHNA and YSLEER. The DNA of the CDR3 is TGCGCCAGCAGCCAAGCTAGCACCAGGGGTGATACGCAGTATTTT. This gives the protein CASSQASTRGDTQYF.

The V and J genes are TRBV29-1 and TRBJ2-5; D is undetermined. Trimming cost V 2 bases and J 7 bases, with 11 bases left between them. The germline V gene encodes CDR1 SQVTM and CDR2 ANQGSEA. This CDR3 spans 12 amino acids. Written as DNA, the CDR3 is TGCAGCGTTGAAACCGAAACGGCGACCCAGTACTTC. Translated: CSVETETATQYF.

Details on this clonotype: One end of the junction fails to match germline, which may point to a read error. The chain recombines TRBV12-3 or TRBV12-4 with TRBJ2-1, with TRBD1 identical over 8 bases. This CDR3 comprises 14 residues. CDR3 sequence: CASSPGQAHNVQFF. The DNA for the CDR3 is TGTGCCAGCAGTCCGGGACAGGCACACAATGTGCAGTTCTTC.

This clonotype was detected only a few times. The J gene is TRBJ1-2, the V gene TRBV27; D gene uncertain. The length of the CDR3 is 13 residues. Germline CDR1 is MNHEY and CDR2 is SMNVEV (reference sequence). V dropped 3 bases and J dropped 3 bases, with 8 bases sitting between them. The CDR3 nucleotides are TGTGCCAGCAGTTTTGGGAGGGACTATGGCTACACCTTC. Its protein product is CASSFGRDYGYTF.

V gene TRBV25-1 combines with J gene TRBJ2-7, with 9 bases aligning to TRBD1. CDR3 length equals 15 residues. Germline lookup yields CDR1 MGHDK and CDR2 SYGVNS. Losses at the gene ends were 2 bases for V and 6 bases for J; bases not matched to a gene: 8. The CDR3, as DNA: TGTGCCAGCAGTGAAAGTGGGACAGGGTTAGGCGAGCAGTACTTC. This codes for CASSESGTGLGEQYF.

This clonotype was counted between two and nine times. V and J are TRBV12-3 or TRBV12-4 and TRBJ2-1; TRBD2 aligns across 7 bases. This CDR3 is 15 amino acids long. After removal of 6 bases from V and 0 bases from J, the junction contained 5 bases not matched to a gene. The CDR3 DNA follows: TGTGCCAGCAGGCGGCGGGGGAGCTCCTACAATGAGCAGTTCTTC. Its protein is CASRRRGSSYNEQFF.

The V gene is TRBV9, the J gene TRBJ2-1, with D perhaps TRBD1 (6 bases). V shed 0 bases and J shed 5 bases, with 24 bases lying between them. The CDR3 contains 19 residues. Germline loops: CDR1 SGDLS, CDR2 YYNGEE. CDR3 nucleotide sequence: TGTGCCAGCAGCGTAGCCGCGGGCAGGGGAACAGGTATCGACAATGAGCAGTTCTTC. It codes for CASSVAAGRGTGIDNEQFF. The full variable domain, with the rest looked up from reference TRBV9 and TRBJ2-1, is DSGVTQTPKHLITATGQRVTLRCSPRSGDLSVYWYQQSLDQGLQFLIQYYNGEERAKGNILERFSAQQFPDLHSELNLSSLELGDSALYFCASSVAAGRGTGIDNEQFFGPGTRLTVL.

The genes are TRBV28 and TRBJ1-2; D uncertain. There are 12 residues in the CDR3. Deletions cut 2 bases from V and 12 bases from J, with 13 bases between. Per the germline V gene, CDR1 is MDHEN and CDR2 is SYDVKM. CDR3 nucleotides: TGTGCCAGCAGTTTAACCAACCTAGGCCACACCTTC. Its translation: CASSLTNLGHTF.

The V call is TRBV5-1, the J call TRBJ2-1; 8 bases map to TRBD1. Germline loops: CDR1 SGHRS, CDR2 YFSETQ. There are 14 residues in the CDR3. V dropped 1 base and J dropped 6; count of bases not matched to a gene: 3. The CDR3 nucleotides read TGCGCCAGCAGCTTGCCCACAGGGGGCAATGAGCAGTTCTTC. Translated, it gives CASSLPTGGNEQFF.

This rearrangement joins TRBV6-2 or TRBV6-3 to TRBJ2-5; the match to TRBD1 covers 12 bases. The CDR3 is 16 amino acids. Germline V gene lookup returns CDR1 MNHEY and CDR2 SVGEGT. J lost 6 bases, V lost 5 bases, and 10 bases had no gene match. For the CDR3, the DNA is TGTGCCAGCAGTCGAGGGACAGGGGGCCTGGGAAAGACCCAGTACTTC. This codes for CASSRGTGGLGKTQYF.